One sample yielded the 26 T cell receptor beta chains listed below, sequenced in a study of radiotherapy plus CTLA-4 blockade in lung cancer. Libraries were prepared by immunoSEQ multiplex PCR; TCRdb keeps only in-frame clonotypes and omits some of them. Here the sample spans 130,000 or so clones, just under 90% being singletons. The specimen comprised peripheral blood, sampled from a patient treated with radiotherapy plus ipilimumab. All receptors come from a human donor with non-small cell lung cancer that progressed on radiotherapy plus ipilimumab.

The V gene is TRBV27, the J gene TRBJ1-4; D possibly corresponds to TRBD1 (5 bases). This CDR3 contains 15 residues. The V end lost 0 bases, the J end lost 4 bases, and 9 bases lay between the germline ends. Germline V gene data show CDR1 as MNHEY and CDR2 as SMNVEV (reference sequence). Here the CDR3 reads CASSLSKGYNEKLFF. The CDR3 DNA reads as TGTGCCAGCAGTTTATCGAAGGGGTATAATGAAAAACTGTTTTTT.

The V gene is TRBV15, the J gene TRBJ2-7, with 10 bases identical to TRBD2. With V trimmed by 0 bases and J by 4 bases, 12 bases remained unmatched. CDR1 LNHNV and CDR2 YYDKDF come from the germline V gene (reference sequence). The CDR3 sequence is 18 residues long. This CDR3 is CATSRDLSRSGRGYEQYF. The DNA of the CDR3 is TGTGCCACCAGCAGAGATCTTTCAAGGAGCGGGAGGGGGTACGAGCAGTACTTC.

CDR3 in DNA: TGTGCCTGGAGTAGGGGGAGGGGAGGCACTGAAGCTTTCTTT. It codes for CAWSRGRGGTEAFF. V gene TRBV30 combines with J gene TRBJ1-1; tentative D call: TRBD1 (6 bases). Germline-derived CDR1 and CDR2 are GTSNPN and SVGIG (reference sequence). This CDR3 spans 14 amino acids. With 2 bases removed from V and 4 bases from J, the gap between germline ends came to 14 bases.

The rearrangement joins TRBV14 to TRBJ2-3; D possibly corresponds to TRBD1 (5 bases). Germline CDR1 SGHDN, CDR2 FVKESK. The CDR3 extends over 14 amino acids. Trimming removed 2 bases at V and 5 bases at J, with 11 bases between. Written as DNA, the CDR3 is TGTGCCAGCAGCCAACGGTCAGGGATAGATACGCAGTATTTT. Protein sequence: CASSQRSGIDTQYF. The variable domain in full, completed from reference TRBV14 and TRBJ2-3, reads EAGVTQFPSHSVIEKGQTVTLRCDPISGHDNLYWYRRVMGKEIKFLLHFVKESKQDESGMPNNRFLAERTGGTYSTLKVQPAELEDSGVYFCASSQRSGIDTQYFGPGTRLTVL.

This clone was recorded only once. This chain uses TRBV9 with TRBJ2-7; TRBD1 might be the D (6 bases). Trimming stripped 4 bases from V and 3 bases from J, with 14 bases between. CDR1 and CDR2 from the germline V gene are SGDLS and YYNGEE. CDR3 length: 14 amino acids. In DNA, the CDR3 is TGTGCCAGCAGCTTGCCGGGACATGACTACGAGCAGTACTTC. It encodes CASSLPGHDYEQYF.

The gene calls are TRBV5-1 and TRBJ2-2; 7 bases line up with TRBD2. This CDR3 has 14 residues. From germline, CDR1 is SGHRS and CDR2 YFSETQ. Trimming took 0 bases from V and 6 from J; bases not matched to a gene: 2. The CDR3 here is CASSLGAGAGELFF. In DNA, the CDR3 is TGCGCCAGCAGCTTGGGCGCGGGGGCCGGGGAGCTGTTTTTT.

The chain carries TRBV7-9 and TRBJ1-1; TRBD1 might be the D (5 bases). This CDR3 comprises 12 residues. The V and J ends lost 5 bases and 3 bases respectively, with 7 bases between them. Germline values: CDR1 SEHNR, CDR2 FQNEAQ (reference sequence). The CDR3 loop is CASSPRDTEAFF. The CDR3 DNA reads as TGTGCCAGCAGCCCCAGGGACACTGAAGCTTTCTTT.

The chain is built from TRBV4-2 and TRBJ2-7, with D possibly matching TRBD2 (6 bases). Germline lookup yields CDR1 LGHNA and CDR2 YNFKEQ. This CDR3 is 16 amino acids long. Deletions cut 1 base from V and 3 bases from J, with 16 bases between. CDR3 protein: CASSQAHGSAGYEQYF. CDR3 DNA sequence: TGTGCCAGCAGCCAAGCGCACGGGAGCGCTGGCTACGAGCAGTACTTC.

The V call is TRBV19, the J call TRBJ1-5; 9 bases are a match to TRBD1. Germline-derived CDR1 and CDR2 are LNHDA and SQIVND (reference sequence). There are 14 residues in the CDR3. The V and J ends lost 6 bases and 5 bases, in that order; junction bases with no gene match: 5. CDR3 DNA: TGTGCCAGTAGCCCCGACAGGGGGGATCAGCCCCAGCATTTT. Amino acids: CASSPDRGDQPQHF.

This clone has only a few counts. The V call is TRBV30, the J call TRBJ1-4; 7 nucleotides agree with TRBD1. The ends lost 7 bases at V and 5 bases at J; junction bases unmatched: 4. CDR1 and CDR2 (germline): GTSNPN, SVGIG (reference sequence). The CDR3 contains 12 residues. The CDR3 nucleotides read TGTGCCTCCAACAGGGGAAATGAAAAACTGTTTTTT. Its protein is CASNRGNEKLFF.

The V and J genes are TRBV27 and TRBJ1-2; D ambiguous. Trimming pared 5 bases from V and 7 bases from J, leaving 17 bases between. The germline gives CDR1 MNHEY, CDR2 SMNVEV (reference sequence). The CDR3 loop spans 14 amino acids. CDR3 bases: TGTGCCAGCAGTCCGTACTTAAAAGGTGGTGGCTACACCTTC. Translated, it gives CASSPYLKGGGYTF.

For the CDR3, the DNA is TGCAGCGCGACAGGGAGGGACACTGAAGCTTTCTTT. Amino acid sequence: CSATGRDTEAFF. V is TRBV29-1 and J is TRBJ1-1, with 7 nucleotides matching TRBD1. This CDR3 has 12 residues. V trimming: 7 bases; J trimming: 3 bases; junction bases outside the gene matches: 5. The germline V gene encodes CDR1 SQVTM and CDR2 ANQGSEA.

Comment on this clone: Other DNA variants within this sample encode the same CDR3. V is TRBV19 and J is TRBJ2-3, with D perhaps matching TRBD2 (6 bases). Germline values: CDR1 LNHDA, CDR2 SQIVND (reference sequence). This CDR3 spans 14 amino acids. The V end lost 6 bases, the J end lost 5 bases, and 15 bases lay between the germline ends. The CDR3 loop reads CASSPTRVGDTQYF. The CDR3 bases are TGTGCCAGTAGCCCGACTAGGGTGGGAGATACGCAGTATTTT.

V is TRBV27 and J is TRBJ2-7; D is possibly TRBD1 or TRBD2 (5 bases each). CDR1 is MNHEY, CDR2 SMNVEV, per germline (reference sequence). Trimming took off 6 bases at V and 3 bases at J, with 15 bases between the two ends. There are 14 residues in the CDR3. The CDR3 sequence is CASRRAWDLYEQYF. The CDR3 nucleotides read TGTGCCAGCAGAAGGGCTTGGGACCTCTACGAGCAGTACTTC.

The chain has TRBV2 and TRBJ2-7; 7 bases line up with TRBD2. Germline V gives CDR1 SNHLY, CDR2 FYNNEI. Trimming at V came to 10 bases and at J to 3 bases, leaving 12 bases not matched to a gene. This CDR3 is built from 14 residues. CDR3 sequence: CAISSRDYNYEQYF. The DNA of the CDR3 is TGTGCCATCTCCAGCCGGGACTACAACTACGAGCAGTACTTC. Complete variable domain (other parts from reference TRBV2 and TRBJ2-7): EPEVTQTPSHQVTQMGQEVILRCVPISNHLYFYWYRQILGQKVEFLVSFYNNEISEKSEIFDDQFSVERPDGSNFTLKIRSTKLEDSAMYFCAISSRDYNYEQYFGPGTRLTVT.

This clone appeared a single time. The V call is TRBV2, the J call TRBJ2-1; the D gene is possibly TRBD1 (5 bases). Germline CDR1 SNHLY, CDR2 FYNNEI. This CDR3 is built from 14 residues. Trimming removed 5 bases from V and 0 bases from J, with 8 bases in between. CDR3 nucleotide sequence: TGTGCCAGCAGTCGACAGAGCTCCTACAATGAGCAGTTCTTC. Protein product: CASSRQSSYNEQFF.

The chain couples TRBV5-1 to TRBJ2-3; 14 bases are a match to TRBD2. Germline V gives CDR1 SGHRS, CDR2 YFSETQ. This CDR3 region has 17 residues. Trimming at V came to 1 base and at J to 4 bases, leaving 5 bases not matched to a gene. This CDR3 is CASSLQGTSGRADTQYF. CDR3 coding DNA: TGCGCCAGCAGCTTGCAAGGGACTAGCGGGAGAGCAGATACGCAGTATTTT. Looking up the rest from reference TRBV5-1 and TRBJ2-3 gives the full variable domain: KAGVTQTPRYLIKTRGQQVTLSCSPISGHRSVSWYQQTPGQGLQFLFEYFSETQRNKGNFPGRFSGRQFSNSRSEMNVSTLELGDSALYLCASSLQGTSGRADTQYFGPGTRLTVL.

This rearrangement joins TRBV5-1 to TRBJ1-2; D may be TRBD1 (5 bases). V was cut by 4 bases and J by 0 bases, with 13 bases left in between. Looked up from germline, CDR1 is SGHRS and CDR2 is YFSETQ. CDR3 length equals 15 residues. The CDR3 here is CASSREGATNYGYTF. As DNA, the CDR3 is TGCGCCAGCAGCAGGGAAGGGGCGACTAACTATGGCTACACCTTC.

The J gene is TRBJ2-7, the V gene TRBV7-9; D not resolved. V was shortened by 2 bases and J by 7 bases, with 9 bases between the two germline ends. Germline lookup yields CDR1 SEHNR and CDR2 FQNEAQ (reference sequence). This CDR3 has 12 residues. CDR3: CASSLMGGEQYF. Here the CDR3 DNA reads TGTGCCAGCAGCTTAATGGGTGGGGAGCAGTACTTC.

This sequence joins TRBV9 and TRBJ2-3, with D perhaps TRBD2 (6 bases). V lost 3 bases and J lost 1, with 12 bases in between. Germline V lookup: CDR1 SGDLS, CDR2 YYNGEE. This CDR3 is built from 15 residues. The CDR3 coding sequence is TGTGCCAGCAGCGCCCGGGAGTTTGGCACAGATACGCAGTATTTT. As protein: CASSAREFGTDTQYF.

In its sample, this clone was seen a few times. The V call is TRBV7-9, the J call TRBJ2-1; 10 bases align to TRBD2. Trimming took 8 bases from V and 1 from J; bases not matched to a gene: 8. Germline V gene data show CDR1 as SEHNR and CDR2 as FQNEAQ (reference sequence). This CDR3 comprises 16 residues. The CDR3 DNA reads as TGTGCCAGCGACCCCTCTAGCGGGAGTTCCTACAATGAGCAGTTCTTC. Its translation is CASDPSSGSSYNEQFF.

J is TRBJ2-7 and V is TRBV5-5; 11 bases fit TRBD1. Germline V gene sequence: CDR1 SGHKS, CDR2 YYEKEE (reference sequence). The CDR3 is made up of 15 amino acids. V lost 0 bases and J lost 3; bases outside the gene matches: 2. CDR3: CASSLAGQGVYEQYF. DNA for the CDR3: TGTGCCAGCAGCTTGGCGGGACAGGGGGTCTACGAGCAGTACTTC.

The rearrangement uses TRBV2 and TRBJ2-5; 14 bases map to TRBD2. CDR3 size: 16 residues. Per germline, CDR1 SNHLY and CDR2 FYNNEI. After removal of 5 bases from V and 6 bases from J, the junction contained 8 bases not matched to a gene. This CDR3 reads CASSLSGTSGSKTQYF. CDR3 DNA sequence: TGTGCCAGCAGTCTCTCCGGGACTAGCGGGAGCAAGACCCAGTACTTC.

The V call is TRBV6-6, the J call TRBJ2-3, with 11 bases that match TRBD1. The V segment lost 8 bases and the J segment 7 bases; nucleotides outside the gene matches: 5. The CDR3 length is 13 residues. The germline CDR1 and CDR2 sequences are MNHNY and SVGAGI (reference sequence). CDR3 DNA sequence: TGTGCCAGCGGGGGACAGGGGGAAAATACGCAGTATTTT. Translated: CASGGQGENTQYF.

The genes are TRBV6-1 and TRBJ1-5; maybe TRBD1 (5 bases). Germline-derived CDR1 and CDR2 are MNHNS and SASEGT. The V gene lost 7 bases and the J gene lost 1 base, with 11 bases spanning the gap. The CDR3 is 14 residues long. The DNA for the CDR3 is TGTGCCAGCATTAGGGGATTGAGCAATCAGCCCCAGCATTTT. It specifies CASIRGLSNQPQHF.

The chain is built from TRBV27 and TRBJ2-3; D may be TRBD1 or TRBD2 (7 bases each). CDR1 is MNHEY and CDR2 is SMNVEV in the germline V gene (reference sequence). With 6 bases removed from V and 2 bases from J, the gap between germline ends came to 18 bases. The CDR3 has 16 amino acids. The CDR3 nucleotides are TGTGCCAGCAGCTTAAACAGGGGAGGGATCACAGATACGCAGTATTTT. Its protein is CASSLNRGGITDTQYF.